The clone carrying this T cell receptor beta chain was seen many times. It may be a read error: a sequence one base away is much more abundant. RNA transcripts were the source from which TCR beta CDR3 regions were amplified. After a first-round RT-PCR with HTBI primers, a second-round multiplex PCR was run. TCRdb re-analysed the multiplex PCR reads in MiXCR, keeping a single row per CDR3 protein. Of about 660,000 distinct CDR3 sequences in the sample, over 40% were seen once. These data come from a study of Graves' ophthalmopathy and Graves' hyperthyroidism. This CDR3 spans 12 amino acids. Germline CDR1 and CDR2: ENHRY and SYGVKD.

The clonotype originates from an adult man with Graves' ophthalmopathy. The chain couples TRBV10-3 to TRBJ2-7; D gene unclear. The sequencing sample was made of peripheral blood. CDR3 protein: CASSYTSYEQYF. The CDR3 DNA is TGTGCCAGCAGTTACACCTCCTACGAGCAGTACTTC.